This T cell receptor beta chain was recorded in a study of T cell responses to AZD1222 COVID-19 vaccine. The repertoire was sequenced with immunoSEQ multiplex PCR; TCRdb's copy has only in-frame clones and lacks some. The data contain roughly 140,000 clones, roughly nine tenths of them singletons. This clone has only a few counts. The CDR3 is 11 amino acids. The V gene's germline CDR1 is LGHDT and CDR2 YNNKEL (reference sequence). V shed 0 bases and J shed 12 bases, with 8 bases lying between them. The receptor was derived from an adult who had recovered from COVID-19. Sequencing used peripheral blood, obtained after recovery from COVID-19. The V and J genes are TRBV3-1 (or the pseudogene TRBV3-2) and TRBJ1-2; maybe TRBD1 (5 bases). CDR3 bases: TGTGCCAGCAGCCAAGATGGGGCGGACACCTTC. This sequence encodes CASSQDGADTF.